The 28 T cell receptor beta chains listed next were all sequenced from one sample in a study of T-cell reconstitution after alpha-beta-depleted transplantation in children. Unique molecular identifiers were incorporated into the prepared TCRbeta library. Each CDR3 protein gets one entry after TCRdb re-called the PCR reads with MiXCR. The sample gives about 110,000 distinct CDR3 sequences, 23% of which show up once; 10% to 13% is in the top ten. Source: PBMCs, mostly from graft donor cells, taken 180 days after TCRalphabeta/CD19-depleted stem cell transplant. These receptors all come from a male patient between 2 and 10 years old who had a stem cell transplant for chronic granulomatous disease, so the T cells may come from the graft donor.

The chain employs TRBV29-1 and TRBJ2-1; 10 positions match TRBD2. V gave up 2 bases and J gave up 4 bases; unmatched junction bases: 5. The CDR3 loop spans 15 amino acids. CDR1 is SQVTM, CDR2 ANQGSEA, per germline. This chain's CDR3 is CSVEWLAGDYNEQFF. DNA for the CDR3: TGCAGCGTTGAATGGCTAGCGGGAGATTACAATGAGCAGTTCTTC.

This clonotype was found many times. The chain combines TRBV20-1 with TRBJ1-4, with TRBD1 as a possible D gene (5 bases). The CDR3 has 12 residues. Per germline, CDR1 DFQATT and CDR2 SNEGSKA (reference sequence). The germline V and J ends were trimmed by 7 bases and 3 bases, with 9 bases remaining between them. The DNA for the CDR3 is TGCAGTGTGCAGGGATCTAATGAAAAACTGTTTTTT. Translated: CSVQGSNEKLFF.

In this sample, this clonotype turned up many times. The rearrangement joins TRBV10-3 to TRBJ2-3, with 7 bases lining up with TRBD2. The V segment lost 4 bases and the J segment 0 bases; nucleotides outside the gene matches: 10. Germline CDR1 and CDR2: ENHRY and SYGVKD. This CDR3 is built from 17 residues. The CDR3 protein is CAISGSGRTSSTDTQYF. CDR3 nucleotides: TGTGCCATCAGTGGTTCCGGGAGGACTTCTAGCACAGATACGCAGTATTTT.

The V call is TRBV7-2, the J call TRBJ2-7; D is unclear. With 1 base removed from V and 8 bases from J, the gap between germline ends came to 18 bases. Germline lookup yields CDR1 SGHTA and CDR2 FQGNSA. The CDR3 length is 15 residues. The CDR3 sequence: CASSLERPIPSQQYF. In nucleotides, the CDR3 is TGTGCCAGCAGCTTAGAGCGACCGATCCCTTCCCAGCAGTACTTC.

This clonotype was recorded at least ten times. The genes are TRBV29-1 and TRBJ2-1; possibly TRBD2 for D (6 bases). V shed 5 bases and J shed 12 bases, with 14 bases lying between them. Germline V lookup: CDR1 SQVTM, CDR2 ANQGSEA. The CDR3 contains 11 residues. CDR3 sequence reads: CSVTSGSMQFF. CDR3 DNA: TGCAGCGTTACCTCCGGGAGTATGCAGTTCTTC.

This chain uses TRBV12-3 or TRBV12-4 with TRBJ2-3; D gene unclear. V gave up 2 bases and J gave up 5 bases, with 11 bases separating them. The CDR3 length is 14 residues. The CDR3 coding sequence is TGTGCCAGCAGTTTAAGTGGCGTGAAAGATACGCAGTATTTT. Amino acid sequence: CASSLSGVKDTQYF.

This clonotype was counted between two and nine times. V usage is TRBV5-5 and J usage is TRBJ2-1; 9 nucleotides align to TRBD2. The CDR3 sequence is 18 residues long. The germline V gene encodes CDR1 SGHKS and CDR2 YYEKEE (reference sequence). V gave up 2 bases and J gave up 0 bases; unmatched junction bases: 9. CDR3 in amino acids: CASSFRGSGSFSYNEQFF. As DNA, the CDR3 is TGTGCCAGCAGCTTCCGGGGTAGCGGGAGTTTCTCCTACAATGAGCAGTTCTTC.

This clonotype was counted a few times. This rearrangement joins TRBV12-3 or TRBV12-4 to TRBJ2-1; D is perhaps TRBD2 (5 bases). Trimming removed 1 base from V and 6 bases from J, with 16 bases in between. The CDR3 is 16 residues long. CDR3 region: CASSLGVGAWGNEQFF. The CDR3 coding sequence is TGTGCCAGCAGTTTAGGGGTGGGAGCTTGGGGCAATGAGCAGTTCTTC.

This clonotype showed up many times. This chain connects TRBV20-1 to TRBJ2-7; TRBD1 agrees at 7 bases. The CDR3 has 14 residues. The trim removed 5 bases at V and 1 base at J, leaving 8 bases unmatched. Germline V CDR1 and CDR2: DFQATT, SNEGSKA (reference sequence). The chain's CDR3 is CSAGRDRGSYEQYF. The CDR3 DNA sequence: TGCAGTGCTGGCCGGGACAGAGGGTCCTACGAGCAGTACTTC.

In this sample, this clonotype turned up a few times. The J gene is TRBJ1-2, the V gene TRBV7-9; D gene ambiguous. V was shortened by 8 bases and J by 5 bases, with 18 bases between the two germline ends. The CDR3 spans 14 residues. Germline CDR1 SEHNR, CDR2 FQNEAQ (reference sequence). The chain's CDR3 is CASRDRAALYGYTF. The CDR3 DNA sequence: TGTGCCAGCCGCGACCGGGCAGCCCTATATGGCTACACCTTC.

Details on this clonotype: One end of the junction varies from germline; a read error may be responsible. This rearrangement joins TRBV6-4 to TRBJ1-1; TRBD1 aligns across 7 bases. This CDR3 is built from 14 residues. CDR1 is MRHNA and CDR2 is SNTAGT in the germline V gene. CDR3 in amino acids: CASSLTGTNTQAFF. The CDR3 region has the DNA TGTGCCAGCAGCCTGACAGGGACGAACACTCAAGCTTTCTTT.

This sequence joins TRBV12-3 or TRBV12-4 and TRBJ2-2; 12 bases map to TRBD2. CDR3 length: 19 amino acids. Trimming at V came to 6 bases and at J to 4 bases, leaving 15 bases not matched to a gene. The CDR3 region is CASSTRPSGRARGTGELFF. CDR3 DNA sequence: TGTGCCAGCAGCACCCGGCCTAGCGGGAGGGCCAGAGGCACCGGGGAGCTGTTTTTT.

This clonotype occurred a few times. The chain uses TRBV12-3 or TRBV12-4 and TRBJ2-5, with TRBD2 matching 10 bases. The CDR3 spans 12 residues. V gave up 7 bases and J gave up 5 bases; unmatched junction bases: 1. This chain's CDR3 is CASKGLAETQYF. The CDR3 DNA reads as TGTGCCAGCAAGGGACTAGCGGAGACCCAGTACTTC.

CDR3 sequence: CASSPYPTGGPYEQYF. As DNA, the CDR3 is TGTGCCAGCTCACCATACCCAACGGGAGGGCCCTACGAGCAGTACTTC. The chain uses TRBV18 and TRBJ2-7, with 8 bases matching TRBD2. This CDR3 spans 16 amino acids. Per germline, CDR1 KGHSH and CDR2 LQKENI. With V trimmed by 2 bases and J by 2 bases, 8 bases remained unmatched. Full variable domain (missing parts from reference TRBV18 and TRBJ2-7): NAGVMQNPRHLVRRRGQEARLRCSPMKGHSHVYWYRQLPEEGLKFMVYLQKENIIDESGMPKERFSAEFPKEGPSILRIQQVVRGDSAAYFCASSPYPTGGPYEQYFGPGTRLTVT.

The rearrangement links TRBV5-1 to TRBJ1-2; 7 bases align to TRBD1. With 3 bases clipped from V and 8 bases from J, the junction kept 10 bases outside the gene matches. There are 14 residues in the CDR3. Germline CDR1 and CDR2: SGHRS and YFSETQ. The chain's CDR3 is CASSSTGERGGYTF. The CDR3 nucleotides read TGCGCCAGCAGCTCCACAGGGGAGAGAGGCGGCTACACCTTC.

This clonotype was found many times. The CDR3 nucleotides read TGTGCCAGCTCACCCGGACAGGGCGAGACCCAGTACTTC. Its protein is CASSPGQGETQYF. The chain links TRBV18 to TRBJ2-5; 8 positions match TRBD1. The V gene end was trimmed by 3 bases and the J gene end by 5 bases; junction bases not matched to a gene: 2. The CDR3 loop spans 13 amino acids. Germline assignment: CDR1 KGHSH and CDR2 LQKENI. Looking up the rest from reference TRBV18 and TRBJ2-5 gives the full variable domain: NAGVMQNPRHLVRRRGQEARLRCSPMKGHSHVYWYRQLPEEGLKFMVYLQKENIIDESGMPKERFSAEFPKEGPSILRIQQVVRGDSAAYFCASSPGQGETQYFGPGTRLLVL.

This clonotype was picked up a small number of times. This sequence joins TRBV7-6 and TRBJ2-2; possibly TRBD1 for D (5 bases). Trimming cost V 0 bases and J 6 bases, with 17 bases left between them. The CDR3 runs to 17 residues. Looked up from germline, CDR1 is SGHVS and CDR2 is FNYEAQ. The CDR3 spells CASSLARPQGRAGELFF. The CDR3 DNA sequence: TGTGCCAGCAGCTTAGCCAGGCCTCAGGGTCGGGCCGGGGAGCTGTTTTTT.

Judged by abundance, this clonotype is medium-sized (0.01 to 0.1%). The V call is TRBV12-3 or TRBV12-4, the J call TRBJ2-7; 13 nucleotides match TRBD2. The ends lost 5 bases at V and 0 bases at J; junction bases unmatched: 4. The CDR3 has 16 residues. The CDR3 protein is CASSVGLAGSSYEQYF. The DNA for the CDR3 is TGTGCCAGCAGTGTGGGACTAGCGGGATCCTCCTACGAGCAGTACTTC.

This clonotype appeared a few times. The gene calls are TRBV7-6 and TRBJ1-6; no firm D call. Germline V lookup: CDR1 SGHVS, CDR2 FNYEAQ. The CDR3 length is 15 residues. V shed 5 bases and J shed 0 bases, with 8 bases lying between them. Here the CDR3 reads CASSLDSSYNSPLHF. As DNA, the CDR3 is TGTGCCAGCAGCCTCGATAGCTCCTATAATTCACCCCTCCACTTT.

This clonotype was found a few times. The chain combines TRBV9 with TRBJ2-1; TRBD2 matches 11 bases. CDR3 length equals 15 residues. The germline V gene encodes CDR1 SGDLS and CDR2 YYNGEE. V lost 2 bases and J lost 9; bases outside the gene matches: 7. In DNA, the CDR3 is TGTGCCAGCAGCGTCGAAACTAGCGGGAGCATTGAGCAGTTCTTC. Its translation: CASSVETSGSIEQFF. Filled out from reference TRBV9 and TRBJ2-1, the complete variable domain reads DSGVTQTPKHLITATGQRVTLRCSPRSGDLSVYWYQQSLDQGLQFLIQYYNGEERAKGNILERFSAQQFPDLHSELNLSSLELGDSALYFCASSVETSGSIEQFFGPGTRLTVL.

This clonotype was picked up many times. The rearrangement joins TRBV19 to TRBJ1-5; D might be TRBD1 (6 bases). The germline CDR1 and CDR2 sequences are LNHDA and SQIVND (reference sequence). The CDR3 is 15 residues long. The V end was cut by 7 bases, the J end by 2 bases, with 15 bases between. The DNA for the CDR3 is TGTGCCAGTACAAGCAGGGGTAGTGGCAATCAGCCCCAGCATTTT. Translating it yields CASTSRGSGNQPQHF.

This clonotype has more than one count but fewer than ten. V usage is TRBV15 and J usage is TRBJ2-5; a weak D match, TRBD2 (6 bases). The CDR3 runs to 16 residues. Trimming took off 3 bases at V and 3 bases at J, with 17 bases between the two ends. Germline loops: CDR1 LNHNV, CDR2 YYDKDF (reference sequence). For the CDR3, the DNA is TGTGCCACCAGCAGCGCCCAGATCGGCGGGGAAGAGACCCAGTACTTC. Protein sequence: CATSSAQIGGEETQYF.

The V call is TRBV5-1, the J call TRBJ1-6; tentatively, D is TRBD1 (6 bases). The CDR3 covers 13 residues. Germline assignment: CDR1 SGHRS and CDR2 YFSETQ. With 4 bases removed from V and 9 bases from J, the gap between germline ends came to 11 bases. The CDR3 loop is CASSLGGASPLHF. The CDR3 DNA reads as TGCGCCAGCAGCCTCGGGGGGGCTTCACCCCTCCACTTT. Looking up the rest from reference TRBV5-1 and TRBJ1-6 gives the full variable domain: KAGVTQTPRYLIKTRGQQVTLSCSPISGHRSVSWYQQTPGQGLQFLFEYFSETQRNKGNFPGRFSGRQFSNSRSEMNVSTLELGDSALYLCASSLGGASPLHFGNGTRLTVT.

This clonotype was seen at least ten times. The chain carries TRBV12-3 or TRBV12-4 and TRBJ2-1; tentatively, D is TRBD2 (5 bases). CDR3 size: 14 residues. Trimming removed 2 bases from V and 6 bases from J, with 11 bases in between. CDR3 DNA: TGTGCCAGCAGTTTATCGGGGTATGGCAATGAGCAGTTCTTC. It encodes CASSLSGYGNEQFF.

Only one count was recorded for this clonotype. For the CDR3, the DNA is TGTGCCAGCAAGAGTGGAGGATACCCCTACAATGAGCAGTTCTTC. Amino acids: CASKSGGYPYNEQFF. The chain uses TRBV6-1 and TRBJ2-1; weak D call: TRBD2 (5 bases). This CDR3 region has 15 residues. Germline V gene data show CDR1 as MNHNS and CDR2 as SASEGT. V was shortened by 7 bases and J by 2 bases, with 15 bases between the two germline ends.

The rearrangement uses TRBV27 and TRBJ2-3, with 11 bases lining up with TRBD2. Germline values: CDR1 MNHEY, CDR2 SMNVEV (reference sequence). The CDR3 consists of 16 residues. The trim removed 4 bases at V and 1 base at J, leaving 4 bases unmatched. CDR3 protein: CASSSYSGGGTDTQYF. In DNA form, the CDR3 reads TGTGCCAGCAGTTCCTATAGCGGGGGGGGCACAGATACGCAGTATTTT.

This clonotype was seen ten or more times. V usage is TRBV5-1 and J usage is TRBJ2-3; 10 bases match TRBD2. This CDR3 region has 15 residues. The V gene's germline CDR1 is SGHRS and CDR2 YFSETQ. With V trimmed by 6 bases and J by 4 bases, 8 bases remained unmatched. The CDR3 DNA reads TGCGCCAGCACCGGAGCGGGGGGGCATGCAGATACGCAGTATTTT. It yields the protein CASTGAGGHADTQYF.

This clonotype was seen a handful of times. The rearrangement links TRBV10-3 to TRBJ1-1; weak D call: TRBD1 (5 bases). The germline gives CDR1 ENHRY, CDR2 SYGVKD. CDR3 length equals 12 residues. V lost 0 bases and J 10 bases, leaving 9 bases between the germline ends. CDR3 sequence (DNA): TGTGCCATCAGTGAGTCATGGGGGGGAGCTTTCTTT. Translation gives CAISESWGGAFF.